Listed below are T cell receptor beta chains from one sample, sequenced in a study of CD8+CD57+ T cells in acquired aplastic anemia. TCRdb itself ran the reads through MiXCR, one entry per CDR3 protein. The table includes around 180,000 distinct CDR3 sequences, about 60% detected once. Sequencing input: sorted CD4+, CD8+, or CD8+CD57+ T cells (not recorded which) from PBMCs. These receptors all come from a human donor in good health. The CDR3 runs from the conserved cysteine through the conserved F or W. The D gene is left open where the match is weak.

v_gene: TRBV20-1
len: 12
d_gene: .
CDR3aa: CSAPDVTDTQYF

v_gene: TRBV29-1
len: 11
d_gene: .
CDR3aa: CSVEANEKLFF

v_gene: TRBV20-1
len: 13
d_gene: .
CDR3aa: CSARVPNEETQYF

v_gene: TRBV20-1
len: 13
d_gene: .
CDR3aa: CSATEHHNSPLHF

v_gene: TRBV7-2
len: 14
d_gene: .
CDR3aa: CASSLEGPPYEQYF

v_gene: TRBV7-9
len: 20
d_gene: TRBD1
CDR3aa: CASSRGGGTGLQRKGYEQYF

v_gene: TRBV6-6
len: 15
d_gene: .
CDR3aa: CASSYRLASSYEQYF

v_gene: TRBV15
len: 15
d_gene: .
CDR3aa: CATSRDSGVSYGYTF

v_gene: TRBV10-3
len: 14
d_gene: TRBD2
CDR3aa: CAISESTSVYEQYF

v_gene: TRBV10-3
len: 14
d_gene: TRBD1
CDR3aa: CAIRGTGANEKLFF

v_gene: TRBV19
len: 12
d_gene: .
CDR3aa: CASADRYNEQFF

v_gene: TRBV29-1
len: 12
d_gene: .
CDR3aa: CSVGRDTVQQYF

v_gene: TRBV19
len: 14
d_gene: .
CDR3aa: CASSYLTASYEQYF

v_gene: TRBV7-2
len: 14
d_gene: .
CDR3aa: CASSLGQSVTEQYF

v_gene: TRBV2
len: 15
d_gene: TRBD2
CDR3aa: CASRETSGMLDTQYF

v_gene: TRBV5-4
len: 15
d_gene: TRBD2
CDR3aa: CASSVGTSLPETQYF

v_gene: TRBV25-1
len: 16
d_gene: TRBD1
CDR3aa: CASSESGTASNQPQHF

v_gene: TRBV5-1
len: 16
d_gene: TRBD2
CDR3aa: CASSLNSGGVSYEQYF

v_gene: TRBV29-1
len: 13
d_gene: .
CDR3aa: CSVAPSSYNEQFF

v_gene: TRBV2
len: 15
d_gene: .
CDR3aa: CASWRWGGRTGELFF

v_gene: TRBV7-2
len: 13
d_gene: .
CDR3aa: CASSLVGGEGYTF

v_gene: TRBV7-3
len: 14
d_gene: .
CDR3aa: CASSLTGGNTEAFF

v_gene: TRBV6-5
len: 14
d_gene: TRBD1
CDR3aa: CASSLDRVRNEQFF

v_gene: TRBV10-3
len: 15
d_gene: TRBD1
CDR3aa: CAISEPGTGSYEQYF

v_gene: TRBV9
len: 15
d_gene: TRBD2
CDR3aa: CASSFSGGLQETQYF

v_gene: TRBV15
len: 14
d_gene: .
CDR3aa: CATSLRSGANVLTF

v_gene: TRBV20-1
len: 14
d_gene: TRBD2
CDR3aa: CSARGLAGPYEQYF

v_gene: TRBV15
len: 16
d_gene: TRBD2
CDR3aa: CATSRAGTSDSNEQFF

v_gene: TRBV27
len: 15
d_gene: .
CDR3aa: CASSPKGHLNSPLHF

v_gene: TRBV9
len: 16
d_gene: TRBD2
CDR3aa: CASSVGLAAIYNEQFF

v_gene: TRBV20-1
len: 13
d_gene: TRBD1
CDR3aa: CSARTGVNTEAFF

v_gene: TRBV7-4
len: 14
d_gene: .
CDR3aa: CASSLAIQTGELFF

v_gene: TRBV30
len: 13
d_gene: .
CDR3aa: CAWSVGGAYGYTF

v_gene: TRBV9
len: 15
d_gene: .
CDR3aa: CASSHLSKGGYEQYF

v_gene: TRBV12-3/TRBV12-4
len: 15
d_gene: TRBD2
CDR3aa: CASSSSGTSAYEQYF

v_gene: TRBV7-9
len: 13
d_gene: .
CDR3aa: CASSPSTAHEQYF

v_gene: TRBV7-9
len: 15
d_gene: .
CDR3aa: CASSLEETPTGELFF

v_gene: TRBV19
len: 12
d_gene: .
CDR3aa: CASSIARAGYTF

v_gene: TRBV9
len: 16
d_gene: .
CDR3aa: CASSVGAGIVNQPQHF

v_gene: TRBV20-1
len: 11
d_gene: .
CDR3aa: CSALYYYEQYF

v_gene: TRBV7-8
len: 16
d_gene: .
CDR3aa: CASSSALASSYNEQFF

v_gene: TRBV5-5
len: 13
d_gene: TRBD1
CDR3aa: CASSFGQAYGYTF

v_gene: TRBV6-6
len: 15
d_gene: .
CDR3aa: CASSSQGFEATEAFF

v_gene: TRBV20-1
len: 14
d_gene: .
CDR3aa: CSARRALAPYEQYF

v_gene: TRBV2
len: 16
d_gene: TRBD1
CDR3aa: CASSPIGDRDNQPQHF

v_gene: TRBV5-1
len: 14
d_gene: TRBD2
CDR3aa: CASSFSGGRNEQYF

v_gene: TRBV6-1
len: 16
d_gene: .
CDR3aa: CASTPDGGGGVYEQYF

v_gene: TRBV7-2
len: 16
d_gene: .
CDR3aa: CASSLVADPGSYEQYF

v_gene: TRBV7-3
len: 14
d_gene: .
CDR3aa: CASSLQWTDSPLHF

v_gene: TRBV7-3
len: 19
d_gene: TRBD1
CDR3aa: CASSLSGLGRGTRDYGYTF

v_gene: TRBV7-3
len: 14
d_gene: .
CDR3aa: CASSYGPGQETQYF

v_gene: TRBV6-5
len: 13
d_gene: TRBD1
CDR3aa: CASSEGQAYEQYF

v_gene: TRBV30
len: 15
d_gene: TRBD1
CDR3aa: CAWSRLGQGYYEQYF

v_gene: TRBV20-1
len: 14
d_gene: .
CDR3aa: CSARVTPMANEQFF

v_gene: TRBV30
len: 13
d_gene: TRBD2
CDR3aa: CAWRTGGSYEQYF

v_gene: TRBV24-1
len: 15
d_gene: TRBD2
CDR3aa: CATSGLAGGSDTQYF

v_gene: TRBV19
len: 15
d_gene: .
CDR3aa: CASSIGTQGTYEQYF

v_gene: TRBV10-3
len: 15
d_gene: TRBD2
CDR3aa: CAISEGTSGSYIQYF

v_gene: TRBV2
len: 11
d_gene: .
CDR3aa: CASSVFDGYTF